This paragraph reports one T cell receptor beta chain. Its specificity is not known. This sample stems from a study of CXCR3-negative and CXCR3-positive naive CD8 T cells. Study details: A total of some 130 million TRB reads was generated, with about 1.5 +/- 0.3 million per library. Study findings and constraints: Whereas both naive subsets had comparably high diversity, memory CD8+ cells had much lower diversity. For CXCR3-positive naive cells, TRB CDR3s were more hydrophobic than those of CXCR3-negative naive cells. Naive cells, whether CXCR3-negative or CXCR3-positive, had similar TRBV-TRBJ usage, while memory cells differed.

Via 5' RACE with UMI labels, TRB cDNA libraries were prepared. TCRdb re-analyzed the 5' RACE reads; it lists each CDR3 protein once, without DNA. This table holds roughly 120,000 distinct CDR3 sequences. The CDR3 totals 15 residues. CDR1 is SGHDN and CDR2 is FVKESK in the germline V gene. This TCR was sampled from a human donor in good health. Some clones in this sample may be carry-over from other donors' samples. The source material was naive CXCR3+ CD8+ T cells from blood. Subset reported: CD45RO-CCR7+CD27+CD95- naive CD8+ T cells expressing CXCR3 (TNR3+). The chain uses TRBV14 and TRBJ2-1; no DNA is available, so the TRBD2 call from TCRdb remains unchecked. The CDR3: CASSSTISSYNEQFF. Complete variable domain (other parts from reference TRBV14 and TRBJ2-1): EAGVTQFPSHSVIEKGQTVTLRCDPISGHDNLYWYRRVMGKEIKFLLHFVKESKQDESGMPNNRFLAERTGGTYSTLKVQPAELEDSGVYFCASSSTISSYNEQFFGPGTRLTVL.